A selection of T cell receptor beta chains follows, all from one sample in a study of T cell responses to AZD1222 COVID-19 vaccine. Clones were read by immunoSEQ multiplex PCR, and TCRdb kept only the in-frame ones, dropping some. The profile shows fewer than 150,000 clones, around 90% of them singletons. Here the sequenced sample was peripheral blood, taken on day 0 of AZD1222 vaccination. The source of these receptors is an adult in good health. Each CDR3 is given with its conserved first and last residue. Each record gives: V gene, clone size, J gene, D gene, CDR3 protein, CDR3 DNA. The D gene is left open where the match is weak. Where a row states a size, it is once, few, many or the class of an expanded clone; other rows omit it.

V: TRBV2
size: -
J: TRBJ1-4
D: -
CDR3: CASSEAGTGNEKLFF
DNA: TGTGCCAGCAGTGAAGCGGGGACGGGGAATGAAAAACTGTTTTTT

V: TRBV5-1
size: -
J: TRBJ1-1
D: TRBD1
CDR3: CASSSSARGLAQGTEAFF
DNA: TGCGCCAGCAGCTCGTCCGCCAGGGGGCTGGCACAGGGCACTGAAGCTTTCTTT

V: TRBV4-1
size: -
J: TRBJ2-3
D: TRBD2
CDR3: CASMAREGLAGGPSADTQYF
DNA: TGCGCCAGCATGGCGAGGGAGGGACTAGCGGGAGGGCCTAGCGCAGATACGCAGTATTTT

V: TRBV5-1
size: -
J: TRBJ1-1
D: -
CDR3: CASSLAGTLLNTEAFF
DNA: TGCGCCAGCAGCTTGGCCGGGACTCTACTGAACACTGAAGCTTTCTTT

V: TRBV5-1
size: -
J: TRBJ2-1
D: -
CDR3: CASSLTGYGEQFF
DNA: TGCGCCAGCAGCTTGACAGGGTACGGTGAGCAGTTCTTC

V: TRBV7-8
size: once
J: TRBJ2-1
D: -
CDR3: CASSSRRVYSYNEQFF
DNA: TGTGCCAGCAGCTCTAGAAGAGTTTACTCCTACAATGAGCAGTTCTTC

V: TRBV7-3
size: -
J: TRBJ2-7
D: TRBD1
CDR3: CASSLGGQDYEQYF
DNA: TGTGCCAGCAGCTTAGGGGGACAGGACTACGAGCAGTACTTC

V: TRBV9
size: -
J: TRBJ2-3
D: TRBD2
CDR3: CASRREAGDTQYF
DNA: TGTGCCAGCAGGCGGGAGGCAGGGGATACGCAGTATTTT

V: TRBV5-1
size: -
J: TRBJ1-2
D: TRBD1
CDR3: CASSEGTGAYGYTF
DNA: TGCGCCAGCAGCGAAGGGACAGGGGCCTATGGCTACACCTTC

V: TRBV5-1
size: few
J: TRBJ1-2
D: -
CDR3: CASSLDGRGARYGYTF
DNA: TGCGCCAGCAGCTTGGATGGTCGGGGGGCGCGGTATGGCTACACCTTC

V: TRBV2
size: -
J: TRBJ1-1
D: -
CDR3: CASRYAANTEAFF
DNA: TGTGCCAGCCGCTATGCGGCTAACACTGAAGCTTTCTTT

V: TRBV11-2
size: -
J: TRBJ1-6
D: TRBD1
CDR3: CASSTPDRTNSPLHF
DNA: TGTGCCAGCAGCACCCCGGACAGGACGAACTCACCCCTCCACTTT

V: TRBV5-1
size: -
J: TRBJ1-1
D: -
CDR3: CASSFEGEVNTEAFF
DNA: TGCGCCAGCAGCTTTGAGGGGGAGGTGAACACTGAAGCTTTCTTT

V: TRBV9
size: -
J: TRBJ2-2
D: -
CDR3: CASTVGMSENTGELFF
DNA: TGTGCCAGCACCGTAGGGATGTCCGAGAACACCGGGGAGCTGTTTTTT

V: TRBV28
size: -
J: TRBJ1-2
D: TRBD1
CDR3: CASSPMGQGAYGYTF
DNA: TGTGCCAGCAGTCCGATGGGACAGGGGGCCTATGGCTACACCTTC

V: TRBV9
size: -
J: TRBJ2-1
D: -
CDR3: CASSVDGRASSYNEQFF
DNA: TGTGCCAGCAGCGTAGACGGCAGAGCGAGCTCCTACAATGAGCAGTTCTTC

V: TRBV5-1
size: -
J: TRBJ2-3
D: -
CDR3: CASRSTGEPPDTQYF
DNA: TGCGCCAGCCGGTCTACCGGGGAGCCCCCAGATACGCAGTATTTT

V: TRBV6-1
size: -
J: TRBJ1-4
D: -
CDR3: CASSDEGVGREKLFF
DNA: TGTGCCAGCAGTGATGAGGGGGTGGGGCGCGAAAAACTGTTTTTT

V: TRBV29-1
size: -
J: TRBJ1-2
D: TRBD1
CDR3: CSVRSRGRGDGYTF
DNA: TGCAGCGTTCGGTCCAGGGGGAGAGGGGATGGCTACACCTTC

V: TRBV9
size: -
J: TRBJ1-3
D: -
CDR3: CASSVTGIYGNTIYF
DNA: TGTGCCAGCAGCGTGACAGGTATTTACGGAAACACCATATATTTT

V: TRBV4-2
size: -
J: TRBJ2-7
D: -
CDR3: CASSQEFGYSYEQYF
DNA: TGTGCCAGCAGCCAAGAGTTCGGGTACTCCTACGAGCAGTACTTC

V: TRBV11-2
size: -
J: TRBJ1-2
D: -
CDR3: CASSLARRSTNYGYTF
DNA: TGTGCCAGCAGCTTAGCGAGGCGCAGCACTAACTATGGCTACACCTTC

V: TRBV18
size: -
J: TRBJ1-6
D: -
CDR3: CASSLDGGDSPLHF
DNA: TGTGCCAGCTCCCTCGATGGTGGGGACTCACCCCTCCACTTT

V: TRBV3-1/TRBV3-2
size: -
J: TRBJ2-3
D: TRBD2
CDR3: CASSQGTSGRGRTDTQYF
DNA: TGTGCCAGCAGCCAAGGGACTAGCGGGAGGGGGAGGACAGATACGCAGTATTTT

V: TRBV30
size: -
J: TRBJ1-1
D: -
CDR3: CAWSVRWGLNTEAFF
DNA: TGTGCCTGGAGTGTACGTTGGGGACTGAACACTGAAGCTTTCTTT

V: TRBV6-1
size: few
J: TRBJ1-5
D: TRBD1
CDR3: CASSEAGQQNQPQHF
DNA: TGTGCCAGCAGTGAAGCGGGACAGCAAAATCAGCCCCAGCATTTT

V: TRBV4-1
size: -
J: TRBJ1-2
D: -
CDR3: CASSQESGSDGYTF
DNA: TGCGCCAGCAGCCAAGAGTCGGGATCGGATGGCTACACCTTC

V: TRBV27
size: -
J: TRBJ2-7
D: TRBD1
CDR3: CASRRGRQGISYEQYF
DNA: TGTGCCAGCCGCCGCGGCAGACAGGGTATTTCCTACGAGCAGTACTTC

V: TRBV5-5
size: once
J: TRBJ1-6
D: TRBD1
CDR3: CASSLGTGGIGSPLHF
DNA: TGTGCCAGCAGCTTGGGAACAGGGGGCATTGGGTCACCCCTCCACTTT

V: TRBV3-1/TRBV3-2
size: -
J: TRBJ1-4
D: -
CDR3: CASRATNEKLFF
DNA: TGTGCCAGCAGGGCGACTAATGAAAAACTGTTTTTT

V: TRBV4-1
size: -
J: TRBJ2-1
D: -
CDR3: CASSRSYNEQFF
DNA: TGCGCCAGCAGCCGGTCCTACAATGAGCAGTTCTTC

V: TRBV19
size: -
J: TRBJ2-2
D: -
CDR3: CASTQGHRELFF
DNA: TGTGCCAGTACGCAGGGGCACCGGGAGCTGTTTTTT

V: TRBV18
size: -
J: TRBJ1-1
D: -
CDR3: CASSPDLNTEAFF
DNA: TGTGCCAGCTCACCGGATTTGAACACTGAAGCTTTCTTT

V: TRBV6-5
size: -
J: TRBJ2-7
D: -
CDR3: CASGSTGSTYEQYF
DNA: TGTGCCAGCGGTTCTACAGGGTCCACCTACGAGCAGTACTTC

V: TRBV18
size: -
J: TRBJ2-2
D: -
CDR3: CASSPSSGRATGELFF
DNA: TGTGCCAGCTCACCGTCATCGGGCAGGGCAACCGGGGAGCTGTTTTTT

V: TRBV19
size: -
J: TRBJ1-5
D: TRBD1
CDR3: CASSIAWTGMSQPQHF
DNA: TGTGCCAGTAGTATCGCCTGGACAGGGATGTCCCAGCCCCAGCATTTT

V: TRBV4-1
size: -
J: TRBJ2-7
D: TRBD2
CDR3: CASSRTSGRAGAPEQYF
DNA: TGCGCCAGCAGCAGGACTAGCGGGAGGGCCGGTGCTCCCGAGCAGTACTTC

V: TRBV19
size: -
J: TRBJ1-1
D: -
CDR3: CASSAPGMNTEAFF
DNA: TGTGCCAGTAGTGCCCCCGGAATGAACACTGAAGCTTTCTTT

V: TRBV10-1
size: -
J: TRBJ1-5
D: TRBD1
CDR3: CASSDGTGGNQPQHF
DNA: TGCGCCAGCAGCGACGGGACAGGGGGAAATCAGCCCCAGCATTTT

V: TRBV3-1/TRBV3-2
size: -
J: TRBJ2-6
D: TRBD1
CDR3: CASTNPTGDLAGANVLTF
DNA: TGTGCCAGCACCAACCCGACAGGGGATCTTGCTGGGGCCAACGTCCTGACTTTC

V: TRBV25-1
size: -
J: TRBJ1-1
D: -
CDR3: CASEQTNTEAFF
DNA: TGTGCCAGCGAGCAAACGAACACTGAAGCTTTCTTT

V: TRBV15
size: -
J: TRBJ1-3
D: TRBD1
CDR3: CASTQGVPGNTIYF
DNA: TGTGCCTCTACGCAGGGGGTACCTGGAAACACCATATATTTT

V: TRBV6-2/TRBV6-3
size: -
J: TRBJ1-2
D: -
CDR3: CASSYEAFGYTF
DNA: TGTGCCAGCAGTTATGAGGCGTTTGGCTACACCTTC

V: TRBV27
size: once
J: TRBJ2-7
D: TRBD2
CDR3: CASSLGTSVGEQYF
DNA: TGTGCCAGCAGTTTGGGCACTAGCGTGGGCGAGCAGTACTTC

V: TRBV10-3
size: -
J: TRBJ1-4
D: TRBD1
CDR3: CAIRGDRGFSNEKLFF
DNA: TGTGCCATCAGAGGGGACAGGGGATTTTCTAATGAAAAACTGTTTTTT

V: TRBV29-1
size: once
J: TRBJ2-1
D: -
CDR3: CSVDQGSYNEQFF
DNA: TGCAGCGTCGACCAGGGTTCCTACAATGAGCAGTTCTTC